The sequence of this T cell receptor beta chain was determined in a study of pediatric ulcerative colitis. The table came from immunoSEQ multiplex PCR; TCRdb's copy has only in-frame clones and leaves some out. The repertoire includes around 10,000 clones, roughly 82% of them detected once, and about 4.3% sits in the top ten. During colonoscopy, one to two rectal pinch biopsies were collected. This clonotype was obtained from a girl under 18 who was a control in a study of pediatric ulcerative colitis. The sample comprised gut tissue.

The CDR3 coding sequence is TGTGCCAGCAGTTTGAGTGGGGCGGGACAGAGCACAGATACGCAGTATTTT. Its protein product is CASSLSGAGQSTDTQYF. V usage is TRBV27 and J usage is TRBJ2-3, with D possibly being TRBD1 (7 bases). Deletions cut 3 bases from V and 0 bases from J, with 16 bases between. Germline loops: CDR1 MNHEY, CDR2 SMNVEV (reference sequence). This CDR3 contains 17 residues.